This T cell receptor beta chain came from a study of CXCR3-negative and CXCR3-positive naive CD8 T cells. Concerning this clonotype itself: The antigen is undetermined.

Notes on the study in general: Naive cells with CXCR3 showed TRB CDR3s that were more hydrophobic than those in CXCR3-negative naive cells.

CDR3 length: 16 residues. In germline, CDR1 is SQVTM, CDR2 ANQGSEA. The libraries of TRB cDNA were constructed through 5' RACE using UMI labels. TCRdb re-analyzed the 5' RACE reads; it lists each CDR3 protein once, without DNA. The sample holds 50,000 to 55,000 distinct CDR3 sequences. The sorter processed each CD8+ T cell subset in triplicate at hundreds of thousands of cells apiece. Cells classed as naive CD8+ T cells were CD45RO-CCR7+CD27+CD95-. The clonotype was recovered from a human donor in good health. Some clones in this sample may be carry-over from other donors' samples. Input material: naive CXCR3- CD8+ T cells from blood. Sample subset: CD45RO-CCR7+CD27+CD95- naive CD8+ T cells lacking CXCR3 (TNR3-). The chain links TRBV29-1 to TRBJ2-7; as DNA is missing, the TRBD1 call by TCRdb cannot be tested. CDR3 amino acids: CSVEVSYQGASYEQYF.